Given below is one TCR beta chain in context. Its matching antigen is unknown. Deletions cut 7 bases from V and 8 bases from J, with 20 bases between. The CDR3 contains 13 residues. Germline-derived CDR1 and CDR2 are SQVTM and ANQGSEA. PCR was performed using 60 Vbeta and 13 Jbeta primers. Libraries were prepared by immunoSEQ multiplex PCR; TCRdb keeps only in-frame clonotypes and omits some of them. Here the sample spans 250,000 or so clones, roughly 91% being singletons. The data are from a study of cytomegalovirus exposure and HLA in healthy donors. Study-level points and caveats: Among CMV-associated TCR beta chains, most appeared HLA-restricted in a later analysis. Earlier findings revealed that most TCR beta V segments proved productive either about 90% or about 30% of the time. TRBV6-2, TRBV6-3 and some other V segments were excluded as indistinguishable. Later genetic work tied a missense DCLRE1C variant to beta-chain V and J trimming.

Sequencing input: PBMCs. The V and J genes are TRBV29-1 and TRBJ1-2; D is possibly TRBD1 (5 bases). The source is a girl aged 2 to 10 in good health and CMV-seronegative. DNA for the CDR3: TGCAGCGCCCCTATCCCGGGGGGGGACGGCTACACCTTC. Translation: CSAPIPGGDGYTF.